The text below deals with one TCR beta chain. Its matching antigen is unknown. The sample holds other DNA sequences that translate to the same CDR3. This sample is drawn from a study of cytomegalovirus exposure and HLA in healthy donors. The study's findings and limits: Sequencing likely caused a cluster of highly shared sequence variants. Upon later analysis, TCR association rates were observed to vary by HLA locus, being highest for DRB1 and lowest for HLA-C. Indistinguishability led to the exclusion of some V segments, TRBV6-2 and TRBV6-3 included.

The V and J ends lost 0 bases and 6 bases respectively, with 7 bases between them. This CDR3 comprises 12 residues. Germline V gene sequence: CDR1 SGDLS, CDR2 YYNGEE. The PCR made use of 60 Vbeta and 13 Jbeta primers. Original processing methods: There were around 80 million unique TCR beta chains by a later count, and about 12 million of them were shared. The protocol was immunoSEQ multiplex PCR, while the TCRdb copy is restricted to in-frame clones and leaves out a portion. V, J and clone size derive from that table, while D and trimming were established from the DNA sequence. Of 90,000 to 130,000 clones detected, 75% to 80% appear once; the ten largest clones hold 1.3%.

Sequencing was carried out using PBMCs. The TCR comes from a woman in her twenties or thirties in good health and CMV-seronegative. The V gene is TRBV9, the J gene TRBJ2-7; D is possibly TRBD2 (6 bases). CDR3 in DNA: TGTGCCAGCAGCGTAGTGGGAGGCGAGCAGTACTTC. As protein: CASSVVGGEQYF.